These 23 T cell receptor beta chains share one sample of origin, sequenced in a study of PD-1 blockade in classical Hodgkin lymphoma (dated by TCRdb to between 2020 and 2021). Library method: the immunoSEQ multiplex PCR assay. TCRdb re-hosts the immuneACCESS table, in-frame sequences only. Its copies lack some clones; in the studies checked, an unresolved V gene accounts for under half of them, and the cause for the rest is not known. This sample comprises 21,000 or so clones, 88% of them detected only once. Clones ranked in the top ten supply 23% of the sample. The sample's time point label, decoded: cycle 4 day 1 (C4D1), after about 6 weeks of nivolumab. Relapse after autologous stem cell transplantation had occurred in all trial patients, and cohorts A, B and C were distinguished by prior brentuximab vedotin exposure. This sample comprised peripheral blood mononuclear cells (PBMCs), obtained before the fourth cycle of nivolumab. The origin of the receptors is a human donor with classical Hodgkin lymphoma.

The rearrangement uses TRBV7-9 and TRBJ1-2; TRBD1 matches 7 bases. Trimming at V came to 5 bases and at J to 8 bases, leaving 11 bases not matched to a gene. Germline assignment: CDR1 SEHNR and CDR2 FQNEAQ (reference sequence). CDR3 length: 14 residues. CDR3 in DNA: TGTGCCAGCAGCCCTACCGACAGGGTGGGGGGCTACACCTTC. As protein: CASSPTDRVGGYTF.

This chain connects TRBV25-1 to TRBJ2-7, with TRBD2 matching over 13 bases. V was clipped by 2 bases and J by 7 bases; unmatched bases: 2. Germline CDR1 MGHDK, CDR2 SYGVNS. This CDR3 region has 14 residues. This chain's CDR3 is CASSEQGLAGEQYF. The CDR3 coding sequence is TGTGCCAGCAGTGAACAGGGACTAGCGGGGGAGCAGTACTTC.

The chain uses TRBV2 and TRBJ1-5, with TRBD1 matching 7 bases. Per the germline V gene, CDR1 is SNHLY and CDR2 is FYNNEI. The CDR3 is made up of 13 amino acids. With 8 bases clipped from V and 3 bases from J, the junction kept 4 bases outside the gene matches. CDR3 nucleotides: TGTGCCAGCGAGGACAGGTCCAATCAGCCCCAGCATTTT. Amino acid sequence: CASEDRSNQPQHF. The full variable domain, in which reference TRBV2 and TRBJ1-5 provide the parts outside the CDR3, is EPEVTQTPSHQVTQMGQEVILRCVPISNHLYFYWYRQILGQKVEFLVSFYNNEISEKSEIFDDQFSVERPDGSNFTLKIRSTKLEDSAMYFCASEDRSNQPQHFGDGTRLSIL.

The chain recombines TRBV7-9 with TRBJ2-7, with D possibly TRBD1 on 6 matching bases. V lost 4 bases to trimming and J lost 0 bases, with 13 bases between them. This CDR3 is built from 15 residues. The germline V gene has CDR1 SEHNR and CDR2 FQNEAQ (reference sequence). The CDR3 protein is CASSSYDRSSYEQYF. For the CDR3, the DNA is TGTGCCAGCAGCTCCTACGACAGGAGCTCCTACGAGCAGTACTTC. Together with reference TRBV7-9 and TRBJ2-7, the CDR3 gives the full variable domain: DTGVSQNPRHKITKRGQNVTFRCDPISEHNRLYWYRQTLGQGPEFLTYFQNEAQLEKSRLLSDRFSAERPKGSFSTLEIQRTEQGDSAMYLCASSSYDRSSYEQYFGPGTRLTVT.

This chain joins TRBV29-1 and TRBJ2-4; TRBD1 matches at 10 bases. V gave up 6 bases and J gave up 4 bases; unmatched junction bases: 3. Germline V gives CDR1 SQVTM, CDR2 ANQGSEA. This CDR3 is 13 amino acids long. DNA for the CDR3: TGCAGCGTCCCGGGACAGGGGAAAAACATTCAGTACTTC. Encoded protein: CSVPGQGKNIQYF. The full variable domain, completed using reference TRBV29-1 and TRBJ2-4, is SAVISQKPSRDICQRGTSLTIQCQVDSQVTMMFWYRQQPGQSLTLIATANQGSEATYESGFVIDKFPISRPNLTFSTLTVSNMSPEDSSIYLCSVPGQGKNIQYFGAGTRLSVL.

This chain joins TRBV7-6 and TRBJ1-1; 12 bases fit TRBD1. Germline assignment: CDR1 SGHVS and CDR2 FNYEAQ. Trimming took 5 bases from V and 1 from J; bases not matched to a gene: 14. This CDR3 region has 19 residues. Written as DNA, the CDR3 is TGTGCCAGCAGCCCACCTATCGGGACAGGGGGCAGTTGGAACACTGAAGCTTTCTTT. Protein product: CASSPPIGTGGSWNTEAFF.

The chain employs TRBV15 and TRBJ1-2; perhaps TRBD1 as D (5 bases). The V end was cut by 1 base, the J end by 4 bases, with 16 bases between. Germline lookup yields CDR1 LNHNV and CDR2 YYDKDF (reference sequence). This CDR3 region has 16 residues. The CDR3 protein is CATSRASFGTAYGYTF. The CDR3 region has the DNA TGTGCCACCAGCAGAGCTAGTTTCGGGACCGCCTATGGCTACACCTTC. The full variable domain, completed using reference TRBV15 and TRBJ1-2, is DAMVIQNPRYQVTQFGKPVTLSCSQTLNHNVMYWYQQKSSQAPKLLFHYYDKDFNNEADTPDNFQSRRPNTSFCFLDIRSPGLGDTAMYLCATSRASFGTAYGYTFGSGTRLTVV.

CDR3 region: CATRGGRNYNEQFF. The CDR3, as DNA: TGTGCCACCAGGGGGGGGAGGAACTACAATGAGCAGTTCTTC. The gene calls are TRBV19 and TRBJ2-1, with D perhaps matching TRBD1 or TRBD2 (7 bases each). This CDR3 has 14 amino acids. Germline CDR1 and CDR2: LNHDA and SQIVND (reference sequence). Trimming took 10 bases from V and 3 from J, leaving 16 bases between them.

This clone was found once. The chain is built from TRBV30 and TRBJ2-2; no firm D call. CDR1 is GTSNPN and CDR2 is SVGIG in the germline V gene (reference sequence). The CDR3 length is 13 residues. V lost 4 bases to trimming and J lost 2 bases, with 8 bases between them. This chain's CDR3 is CAWTRFNTGELFF. DNA of the CDR3: TGTGCCTGGACCAGGTTCAACACCGGGGAGCTGTTTTTT.

The J gene is TRBJ1-5, the V gene TRBV2; 7 bases are a match to TRBD1. Trimming cost V 6 bases and J 4 bases; bases outside gene matches: 3. The CDR3 is made up of 13 amino acids. In germline, CDR1 is SNHLY, CDR2 FYNNEI. The CDR3 region is CASRGTVNQPQHF. DNA of the CDR3: TGTGCCAGCAGAGGGACAGTGAATCAGCCCCAGCATTTT. Drawing the rest from reference TRBV2 and TRBJ1-5, the complete variable domain is EPEVTQTPSHQVTQMGQEVILRCVPISNHLYFYWYRQILGQKVEFLVSFYNNEISEKSEIFDDQFSVERPDGSNFTLKIRSTKLEDSAMYFCASRGTVNQPQHFGDGTRLSIL.

This clone appeared a few times. V usage is TRBV19 and J usage is TRBJ2-5; weak D call: TRBD2 (6 bases). The CDR3 length is 17 residues. CDR1 is LNHDA, CDR2 SQIVND, per germline (reference sequence). V was clipped by 0 bases and J by 3 bases, with 17 bases between them. The CDR3 sequence is CASSIDHGGLGEETQYF. The CDR3, as DNA: TGTGCCAGTAGTATAGATCACGGAGGGTTAGGAGAAGAGACCCAGTACTTC.

The chain has TRBV2 and TRBJ2-2, with 13 bases matching TRBD2. Trimming took 7 bases from V and 5 from J; bases not matched to a gene: 4. This CDR3 is 15 amino acids long. CDR1 is SNHLY, CDR2 FYNNEI, per germline. CDR3 protein: CASTGLAGETGELFF. CDR3 in DNA: TGTGCCAGCACCGGACTAGCGGGAGAGACCGGGGAGCTGTTTTTT.

This clone has only a few counts. Other DNA sequences in the sample encode the same CDR3. The chain recombines TRBV10-3 with TRBJ1-2, with 7 bases matching TRBD1. The CDR3 totals 13 residues. Per germline, CDR1 ENHRY and CDR2 SYGVKD. V gave up 4 bases and J gave up 2 bases; unmatched junction bases: 1. The CDR3 here is CAISGTGNYGYTF. The CDR3, as DNA: TGTGCCATCAGTGGGACAGGCAACTATGGCTACACCTTC.

The J gene is TRBJ2-5, the V gene TRBV4-2; 13 bases line up with TRBD2. Germline V gives CDR1 LGHNA, CDR2 YNFKEQ. The CDR3 contains 15 residues. V dropped 4 bases and J dropped 3; count of bases not matched to a gene: 2. CDR3 region: CASSRGTSGEETQYF. CDR3 nucleotide sequence: TGTGCCAGCAGCCGCGGGACTAGCGGGGAAGAGACCCAGTACTTC.

The chain is built from TRBV6-6 and TRBJ1-6; possibly TRBD1 for D (6 bases). CDR1 and CDR2 from the germline V gene are MNHNY and SVGAGI (reference sequence). The CDR3 has 14 residues. V was cut by 0 bases and J by 16 bases, with 16 bases left in between. CDR3 sequence reads: CASSYSLTGTPLHF. CDR3 bases: TGTGCCAGCAGTTACTCTCTGACAGGTACTCCTCTCCACTTT.

The chain recombines TRBV5-1 with TRBJ2-1; D may be TRBD2 (6 bases). This CDR3 region has 18 residues. Trimming left V 5 bases short and J 0 bases short, with 21 bases between. Germline CDR1 SGHRS, CDR2 YFSETQ. The CDR3 region is CASSRLQLSGPSYNEQFF. CDR3 sequence (DNA): TGCGCCAGCAGTCGCCTCCAACTCAGCGGGCCCTCCTACAATGAGCAGTTCTTC.

This clone was observed a few times. The chain is built from TRBV6-6 and TRBJ1-6; D ambiguous. The CDR3 extends over 14 amino acids. Germline V gives CDR1 MNHNY, CDR2 SVGAGI (reference sequence). The V end was cut by 2 bases, the J end by 10 bases, with 12 bases between. The CDR3 nucleotides are TGTGCCAGCAGTTACGTGGATAAGTGGTCACCCCTCCACTTT. It is translated as CASSYVDKWSPLHF.

This sequence joins TRBV2 and TRBJ2-7; TRBD2 agrees at 11 bases. The CDR3 runs 14 residues. Trimming removed 10 bases from V and 1 base from J; junction bases left unmatched: 6. Germline CDR1 is SNHLY and CDR2 is FYNNEI. CDR3 region: CANLAGGSSYEQYF. CDR3 coding DNA: TGTGCCAACCTAGCGGGAGGCTCATCCTACGAGCAGTACTTC.

The chain carries TRBV19 and TRBJ1-5; tentative D call: TRBD1 (5 bases). The germline V gene has CDR1 LNHDA and CDR2 SQIVND (reference sequence). The CDR3 runs to 14 residues. The ends were cut back, 7 bases at V and 1 base at J, with 11 bases in the middle. This chain's CDR3 is CASMPWGSNQPQHF. The CDR3 region has the DNA TGTGCCAGTATGCCCTGGGGCAGCAATCAGCCCCAGCATTTT. Full variable domain (remainder filled in from reference TRBV19 and TRBJ1-5): DGGITQSPKYLFRKEGQNVTLSCEQNLNHDAMYWYRQDPGQGLRLIYYSQIVNDFQKGDIAEGYSVSREKKESFPLTVTSAQKNPTAFYLCASMPWGSNQPQHFGDGTRLSIL.

This clone was seen a single time. The chain is built from TRBV5-1 and TRBJ2-5, with D unclear. The V end was cut by 0 bases, the J end by 2 bases, with 8 bases between. Germline lookup yields CDR1 SGHRS and CDR2 YFSETQ. The CDR3 sequence is 14 residues long. CDR3 coding DNA: TGCGCCAGCAGCTTGGCGGCAGAACAAGAGACCCAGTACTTC. Translation gives CASSLAAEQETQYF.

The chain joins TRBV2 to TRBJ2-1, with 9 bases that match TRBD2. Germline loops: CDR1 SNHLY, CDR2 FYNNEI. This CDR3 has 14 residues. The trim removed 7 bases at V and 9 bases at J, leaving 10 bases unmatched. CDR3 bases: TGTGCCAGCATTCGGGGACTAGCCAATTCTGAGCAGTTCTTC. Encoded protein: CASIRGLANSEQFF.

The chain has TRBV7-9 and TRBJ1-2; D not certain. Germline V gives CDR1 SEHNR, CDR2 FQNEAQ (reference sequence). The CDR3 has 15 amino acids. The V gene lost 1 base and the J gene lost 3 bases, with 12 bases spanning the gap. Here the CDR3 reads CASSLVLATDYGYTF. CDR3 nucleotide sequence: TGTGCCAGCAGCTTAGTTCTTGCGACCGACTATGGCTACACCTTC.

This clone is medium-sized in the sample. V and J are TRBV2 and TRBJ2-7, with 8 bases lining up with TRBD2. The CDR3 runs 13 residues. Losses at the gene ends were 4 bases for V and 5 bases for J; bases not matched to a gene: 4. Germline assignment: CDR1 SNHLY and CDR2 FYNNEI. CDR3 region: CASSGGGFDEQYF. For the CDR3, the DNA is TGTGCCAGCAGTGGCGGGGGGTTCGACGAGCAGTACTTC.